This T cell receptor beta chain emerged from a study of tumor-infiltrating lymphocytes in oesophageal squamous cell carcinoma. TCRdb re-analysed the PCR reads in MiXCR, keeping a single row per CDR3 protein. The sample holds about 24,000 distinct CDR3 sequences, around 40% seen once. This clonotype was recorded many times. With 4 bases clipped from V and 2 bases from J, the junction kept 8 bases outside the gene matches. CDR1 is SGHKS and CDR2 is YYEKEE in the germline V gene (reference sequence). The CDR3 sequence is 15 residues long. Sequenced: esophageal tumor tissue. The rearrangement uses TRBV5-5 and TRBJ2-5; TRBD2 aligns across 7 bases. This receptor was obtained from a male donor with esophageal squamous cell carcinoma. The chain's CDR3 is CASSGLGGGQETQYF. CDR3 sequence (DNA): TGTGCCAGCAGCGGACTTGGGGGGGGACAAGAGACCCAGTACTTC.